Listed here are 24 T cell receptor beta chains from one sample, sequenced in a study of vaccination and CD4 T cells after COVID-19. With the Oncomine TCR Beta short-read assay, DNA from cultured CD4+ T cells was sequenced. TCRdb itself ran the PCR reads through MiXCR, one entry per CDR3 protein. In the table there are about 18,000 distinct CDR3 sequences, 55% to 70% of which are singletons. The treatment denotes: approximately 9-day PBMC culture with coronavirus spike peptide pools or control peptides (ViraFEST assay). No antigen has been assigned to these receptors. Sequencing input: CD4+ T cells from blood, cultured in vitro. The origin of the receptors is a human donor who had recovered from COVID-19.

CDR3 nucleotides: TGCAGTGCTAGAGTGGGGACTGTGGCTGGGAATGGCTACACCTTC. This translates into CSARVGTVAGNGYTF. V is TRBV20-1 and J is TRBJ1-2, with D maybe TRBD1 (5 bases). The CDR3 totals 15 residues. CDR1 DFQATT and CDR2 SNEGSKA come from the germline V gene (reference sequence). V shed 1 base and J shed 6 bases, with 18 bases lying between them.

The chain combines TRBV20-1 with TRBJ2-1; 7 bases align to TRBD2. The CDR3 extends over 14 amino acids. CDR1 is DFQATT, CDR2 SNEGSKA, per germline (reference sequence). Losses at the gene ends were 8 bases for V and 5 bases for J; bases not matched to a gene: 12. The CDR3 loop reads CSPLRGDPHNEQFF. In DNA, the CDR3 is TGCAGTCCCCTACGGGGGGATCCACACAATGAGCAGTTCTTC.

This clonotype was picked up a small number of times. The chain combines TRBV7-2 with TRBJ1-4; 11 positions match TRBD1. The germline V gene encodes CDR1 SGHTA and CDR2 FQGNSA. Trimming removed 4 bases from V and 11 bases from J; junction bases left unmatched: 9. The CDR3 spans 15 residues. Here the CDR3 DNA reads TGTGCCAGCAGCTCGGACAGGGGGCAGGTAGCGAAACTGTTTTTT. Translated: CASSSDRGQVAKLFF.

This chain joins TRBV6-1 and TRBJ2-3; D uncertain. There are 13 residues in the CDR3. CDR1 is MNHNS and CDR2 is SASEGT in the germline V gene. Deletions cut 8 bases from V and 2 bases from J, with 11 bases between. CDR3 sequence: CASRYHDTDTQYF. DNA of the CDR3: TGTGCCAGCCGGTACCATGACACAGATACGCAGTATTTT.

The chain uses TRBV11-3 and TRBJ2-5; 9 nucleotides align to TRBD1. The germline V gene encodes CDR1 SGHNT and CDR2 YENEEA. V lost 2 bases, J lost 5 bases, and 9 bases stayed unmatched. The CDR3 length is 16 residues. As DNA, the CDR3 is TGTGCCAGCAGCTTAATACAGGGGGCGGGTGGGGAGACCCAGTACTTC. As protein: CASSLIQGAGGETQYF.

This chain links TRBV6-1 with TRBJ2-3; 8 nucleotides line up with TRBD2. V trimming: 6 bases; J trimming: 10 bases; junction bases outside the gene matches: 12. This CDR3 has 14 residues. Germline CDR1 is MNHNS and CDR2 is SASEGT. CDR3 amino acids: CASRKSEGLASQYF. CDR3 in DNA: TGTGCCAGCAGAAAATCCGAAGGACTAGCCTCGCAGTATTTT.

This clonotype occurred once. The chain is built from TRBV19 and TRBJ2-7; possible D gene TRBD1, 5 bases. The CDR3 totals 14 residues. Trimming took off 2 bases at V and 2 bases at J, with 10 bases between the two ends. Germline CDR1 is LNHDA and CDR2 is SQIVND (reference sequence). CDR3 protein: CASSIRQPPYEQYF. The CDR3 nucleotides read TGTGCCAGTAGTATAAGACAGCCCCCCTACGAGCAGTACTTC.

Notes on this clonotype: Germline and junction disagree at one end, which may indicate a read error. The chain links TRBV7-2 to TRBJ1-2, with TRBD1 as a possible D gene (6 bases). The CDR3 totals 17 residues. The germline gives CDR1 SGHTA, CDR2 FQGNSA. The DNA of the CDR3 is TGCGCCAGCAGCCAAGACCTGGAGGGGGACCCCAACTATGGCTACACCTTC. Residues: CASSQDLEGDPNYGYTF.

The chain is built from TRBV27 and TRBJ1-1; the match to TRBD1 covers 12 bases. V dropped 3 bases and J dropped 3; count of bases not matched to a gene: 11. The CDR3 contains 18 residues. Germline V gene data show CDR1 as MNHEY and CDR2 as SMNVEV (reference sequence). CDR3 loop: CASSFSPPGQGADTEAFF. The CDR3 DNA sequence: TGTGCCAGCAGTTTCTCTCCTCCGGGACAGGGGGCGGACACTGAAGCTTTCTTT.

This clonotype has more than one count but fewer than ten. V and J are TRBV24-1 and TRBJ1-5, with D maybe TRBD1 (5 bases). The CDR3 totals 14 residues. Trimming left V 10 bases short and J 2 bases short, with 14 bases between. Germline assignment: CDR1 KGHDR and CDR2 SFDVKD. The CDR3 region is CATAGAGGNQPQHF. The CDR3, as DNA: TGTGCCACAGCTGGGGCTGGAGGCAATCAGCCCCAGCATTTT.

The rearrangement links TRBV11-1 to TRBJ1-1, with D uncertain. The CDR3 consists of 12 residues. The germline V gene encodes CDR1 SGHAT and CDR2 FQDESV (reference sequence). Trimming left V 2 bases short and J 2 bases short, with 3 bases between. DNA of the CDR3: TGTGCCAGCAGCTTACACAACACTGAAGCTTTCTTT. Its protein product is CASSLHNTEAFF.

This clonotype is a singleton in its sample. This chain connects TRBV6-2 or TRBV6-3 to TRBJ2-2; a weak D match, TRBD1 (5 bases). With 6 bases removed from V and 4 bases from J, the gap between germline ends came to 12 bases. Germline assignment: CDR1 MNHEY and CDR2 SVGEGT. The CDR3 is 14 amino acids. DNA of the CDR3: TGTGCCAGCAGCCAAGGGGTCGTCACCGGGGAGCTGTTTTTT. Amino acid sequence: CASSQGVVTGELFF.

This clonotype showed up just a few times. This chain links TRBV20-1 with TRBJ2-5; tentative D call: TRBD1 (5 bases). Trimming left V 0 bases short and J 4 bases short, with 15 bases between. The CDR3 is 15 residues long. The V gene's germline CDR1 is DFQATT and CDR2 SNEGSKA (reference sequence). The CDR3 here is CSARDHAGPGETQYF. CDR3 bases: TGCAGTGCTAGAGATCACGCAGGGCCAGGAGAGACCCAGTACTTC.

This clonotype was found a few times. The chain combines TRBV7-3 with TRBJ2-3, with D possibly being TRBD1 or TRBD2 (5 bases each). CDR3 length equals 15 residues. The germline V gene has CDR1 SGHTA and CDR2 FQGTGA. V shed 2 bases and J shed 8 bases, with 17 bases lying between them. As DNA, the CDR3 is TGTGCCAGCAGCTTATCCTCCCCGGGACCCCCTACGCAGTATTTT. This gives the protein CASSLSSPGPPTQYF.

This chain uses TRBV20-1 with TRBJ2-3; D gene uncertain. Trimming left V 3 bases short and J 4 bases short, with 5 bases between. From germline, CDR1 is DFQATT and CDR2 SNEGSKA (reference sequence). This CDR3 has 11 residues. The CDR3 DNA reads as TGCAGTGCTAGTGGCGCAGATACGCAGTATTTT. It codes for CSASGADTQYF.

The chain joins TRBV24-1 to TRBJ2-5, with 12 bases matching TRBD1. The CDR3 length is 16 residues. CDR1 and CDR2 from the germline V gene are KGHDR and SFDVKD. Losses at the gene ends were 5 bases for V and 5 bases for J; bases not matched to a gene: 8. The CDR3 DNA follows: TGTGCCACCAGTGGTCAGGGACAGGGGGCGGGTGAGACCCAGTACTTC. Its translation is CATSGQGQGAGETQYF.

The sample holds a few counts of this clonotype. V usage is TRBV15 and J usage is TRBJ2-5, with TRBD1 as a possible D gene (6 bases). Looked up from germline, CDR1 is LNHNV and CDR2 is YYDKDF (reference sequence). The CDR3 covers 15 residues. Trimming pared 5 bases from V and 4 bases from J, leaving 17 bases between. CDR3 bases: TGTGCCACCAGCCCCACAGGGACCACACCAGAGACCCAGTACTTC. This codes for CATSPTGTTPETQYF.

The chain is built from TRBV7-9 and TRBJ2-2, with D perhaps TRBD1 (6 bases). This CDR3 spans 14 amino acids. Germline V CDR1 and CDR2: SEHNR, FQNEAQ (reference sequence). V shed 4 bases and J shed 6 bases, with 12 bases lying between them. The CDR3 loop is CASSWRTAAGELFF. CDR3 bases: TGTGCCAGCAGCTGGCGGACAGCCGCCGGGGAGCTGTTTTTT.

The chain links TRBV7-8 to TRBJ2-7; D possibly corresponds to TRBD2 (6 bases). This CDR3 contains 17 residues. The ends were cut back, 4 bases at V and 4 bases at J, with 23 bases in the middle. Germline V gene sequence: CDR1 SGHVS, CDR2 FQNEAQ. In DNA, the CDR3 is TGTGCCAGCAGCTCGGGACTTAGTTACGCCTGGGGGTACGAGCAGTACTTC. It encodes CASSSGLSYAWGYEQYF.

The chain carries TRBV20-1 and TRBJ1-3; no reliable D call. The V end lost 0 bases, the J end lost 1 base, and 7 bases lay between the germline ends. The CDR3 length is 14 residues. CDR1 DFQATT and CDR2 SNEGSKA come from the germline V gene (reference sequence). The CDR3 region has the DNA TGCAGTGCTAGAGATGGGAAGTCTGGAAACACCATATATTTT. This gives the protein CSARDGKSGNTIYF.

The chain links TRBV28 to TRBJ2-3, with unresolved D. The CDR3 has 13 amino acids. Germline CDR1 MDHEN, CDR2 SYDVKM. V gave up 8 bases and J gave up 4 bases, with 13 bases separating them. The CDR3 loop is CASVRSGSDTQYF. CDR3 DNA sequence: TGTGCCAGCGTTAGATCCGGGTCAGATACGCAGTATTTT.

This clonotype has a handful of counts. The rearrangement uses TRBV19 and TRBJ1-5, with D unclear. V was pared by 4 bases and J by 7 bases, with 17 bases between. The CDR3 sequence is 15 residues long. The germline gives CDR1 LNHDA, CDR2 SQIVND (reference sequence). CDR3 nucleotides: TGTGCCAGTAGTAGGGTGCGGGGAGGAGAACAGCCCCAGCATTTT. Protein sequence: CASSRVRGGEQPQHF.

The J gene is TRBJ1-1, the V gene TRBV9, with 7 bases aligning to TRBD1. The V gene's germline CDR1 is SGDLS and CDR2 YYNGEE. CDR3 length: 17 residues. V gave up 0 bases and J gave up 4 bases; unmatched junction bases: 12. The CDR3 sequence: CASSVATGRGAGTEAFF. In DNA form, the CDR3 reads TGTGCCAGCAGCGTAGCTACGGGCAGGGGGGCTGGCACTGAAGCTTTCTTT.

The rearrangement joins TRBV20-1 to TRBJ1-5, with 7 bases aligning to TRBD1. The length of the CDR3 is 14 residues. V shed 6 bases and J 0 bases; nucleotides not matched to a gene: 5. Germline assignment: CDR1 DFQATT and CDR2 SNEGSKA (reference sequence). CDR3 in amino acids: CSANRGYSNQPQHF. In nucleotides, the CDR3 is TGCAGTGCCAACAGGGGTTATAGCAATCAGCCCCAGCATTTT.